This T cell receptor (beta chain) is drawn from a study of T cells in Graves' hyperthyroidism and ophthalmopathy. Patients aged 18 to 65 had newly diagnosed hyperthyroidism of under 2 months' duration. Uncontrolled infection, other autoimmune disease, pregnancy and lactation each barred patients from inclusion. What was amplified from RNA transcripts were TCR beta CDR3 regions. Using the HTBI primer set, a first-round RT-PCR was run on the TCR CDR3. TCRdb re-called the multiplex PCR reads through MiXCR, storing one row per CDR3 protein. The sample carries a few hundred thousand distinct CDR3 sequences, approximately 15% recorded once. J gave up 0 bases and V 7 bases, and 11 bases lay outside the gene matches. Germline V gene sequence: CDR1 MNHNS, CDR2 SASEGT. The CDR3 is 17 amino acids.

The chain carries TRBV6-1 and TRBJ2-1; 8 nucleotides line up with TRBD2. The sample taken for sequencing was blood. The TCR sequence derives from a woman aged 25 to 39 with Graves' hyperthyroidism. The CDR3 DNA is TGTGCCAGCACCCGCGGGACTAGAAGTAGCTCCTACAATGAGCAGTTCTTC. Translated: CASTRGTRSSSYNEQFF.